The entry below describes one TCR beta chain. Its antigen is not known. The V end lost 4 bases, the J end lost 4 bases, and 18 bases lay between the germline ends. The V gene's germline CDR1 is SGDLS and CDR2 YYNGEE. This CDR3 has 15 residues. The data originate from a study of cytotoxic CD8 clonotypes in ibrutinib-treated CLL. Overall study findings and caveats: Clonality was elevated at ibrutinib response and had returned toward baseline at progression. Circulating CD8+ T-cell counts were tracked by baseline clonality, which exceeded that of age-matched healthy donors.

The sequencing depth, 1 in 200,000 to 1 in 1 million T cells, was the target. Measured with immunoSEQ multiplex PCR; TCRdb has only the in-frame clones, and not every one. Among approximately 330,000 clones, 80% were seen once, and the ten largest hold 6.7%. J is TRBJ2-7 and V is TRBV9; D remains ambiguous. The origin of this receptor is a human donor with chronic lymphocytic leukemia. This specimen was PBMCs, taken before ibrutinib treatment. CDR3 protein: CASSSGSGFGYEQYF. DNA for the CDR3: TGTGCCAGCAGCTCCGGGTCGGGTTTCGGATACGAGCAGTACTTC. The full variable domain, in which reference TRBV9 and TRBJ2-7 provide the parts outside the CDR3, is DSGVTQTPKHLITATGQRVTLRCSPRSGDLSVYWYQQSLDQGLQFLIQYYNGEERAKGNILERFSAQQFPDLHSELNLSSLELGDSALYFCASSSGSGFGYEQYFGPGTRLTVT.